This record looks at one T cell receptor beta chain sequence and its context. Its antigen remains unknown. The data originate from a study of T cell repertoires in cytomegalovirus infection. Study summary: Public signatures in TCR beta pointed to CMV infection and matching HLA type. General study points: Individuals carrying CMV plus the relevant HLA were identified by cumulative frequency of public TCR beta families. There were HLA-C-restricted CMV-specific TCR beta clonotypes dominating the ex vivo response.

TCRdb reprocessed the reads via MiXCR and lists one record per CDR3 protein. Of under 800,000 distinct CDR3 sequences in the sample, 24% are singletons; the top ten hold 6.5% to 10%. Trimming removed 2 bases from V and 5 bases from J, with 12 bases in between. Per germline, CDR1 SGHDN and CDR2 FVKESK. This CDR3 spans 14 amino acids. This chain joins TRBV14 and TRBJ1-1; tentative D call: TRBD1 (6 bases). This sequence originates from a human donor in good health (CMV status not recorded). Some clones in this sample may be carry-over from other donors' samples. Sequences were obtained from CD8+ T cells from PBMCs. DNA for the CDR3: TGTGCCAGCAGCCAAATTGGGGGCTGGACTGAAGCTTTCTTT. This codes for CASSQIGGWTEAFF.